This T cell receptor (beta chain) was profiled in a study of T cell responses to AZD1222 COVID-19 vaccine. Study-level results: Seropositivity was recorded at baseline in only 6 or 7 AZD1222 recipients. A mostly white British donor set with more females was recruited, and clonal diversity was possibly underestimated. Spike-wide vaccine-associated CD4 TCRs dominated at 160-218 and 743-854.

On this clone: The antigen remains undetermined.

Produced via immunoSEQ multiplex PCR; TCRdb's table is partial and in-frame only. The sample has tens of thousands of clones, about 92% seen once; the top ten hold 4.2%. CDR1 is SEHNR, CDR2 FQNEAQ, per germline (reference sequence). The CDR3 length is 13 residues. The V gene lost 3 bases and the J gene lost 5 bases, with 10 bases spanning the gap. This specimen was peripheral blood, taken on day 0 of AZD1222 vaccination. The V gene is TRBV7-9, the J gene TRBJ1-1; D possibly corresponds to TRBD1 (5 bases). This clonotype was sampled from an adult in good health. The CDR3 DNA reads TGTGCCAGCAGCTTTTGGCCAGGGACTGAAGCTTTCTTT. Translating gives CASSFWPGTEAFF.